These T cell receptor beta chains were read from a single sample in a study of OX40 agonist ivuxolimab in advanced cancers. The repertoire was sequenced with immunoSEQ multiplex PCR; TCRdb's copy has only in-frame clones and lacks some. The table includes 57,000 or so clones, around 86% detected once. Material: CD4+ or CD8+ T cells sorted from blood, obtained in a trial of the OX40 agonist ivuxolimab. These receptors were collected from an adult with an advanced solid tumor such as melanoma, head and neck, liver or kidney cancer. Both conserved end residues are part of each CDR3. The D gene is left open where the match is weak.

d_gene	v_gene	j_gene	CDR3aa
TRBD1	TRBV9	TRBJ1-2	CASSVVPTGQGYGYTF
-	TRBV28	TRBJ1-1	CASRPAGPKNTEAFF
-	TRBV27	TRBJ1-2	CASSPSVRGGYTF
TRBD1	TRBV10-3	TRBJ2-3	CAISAGTGKTDTQYF
TRBD1	TRBV18	TRBJ1-5	CASSRTGPSNQPQHF
TRBD1	TRBV11-2	TRBJ1-2	CASSMTGGFYGYTF
-	TRBV2	TRBJ2-1	CANALWRDNEQFF
TRBD1	TRBV6-6	TRBJ1-2	CASSRRDRGFGYTF
TRBD1	TRBV7-3	TRBJ1-1	CASSPDRGAEAFF
-	TRBV6-4	TRBJ2-1	CASSLELASYNEQFF